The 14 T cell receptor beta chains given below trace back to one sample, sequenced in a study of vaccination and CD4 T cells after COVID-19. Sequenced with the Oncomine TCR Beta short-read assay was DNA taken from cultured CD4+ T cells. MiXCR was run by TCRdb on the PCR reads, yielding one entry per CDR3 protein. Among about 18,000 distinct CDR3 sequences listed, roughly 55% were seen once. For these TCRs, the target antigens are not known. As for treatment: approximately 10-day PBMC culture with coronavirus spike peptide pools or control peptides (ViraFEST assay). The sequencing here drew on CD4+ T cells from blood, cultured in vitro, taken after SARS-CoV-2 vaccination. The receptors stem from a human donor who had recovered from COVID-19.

DNA of the CDR3: TGCAGTGCTAGAGCCGGAAACACCATATATTTT. It specifies CSARAGNTIYF. The chain carries TRBV20-1 and TRBJ1-3; D gene ambiguous. Trimming removed 1 base at V and 4 bases at J, with 2 bases between. This CDR3 has 11 residues. The V gene's germline CDR1 is DFQATT and CDR2 SNEGSKA (reference sequence).

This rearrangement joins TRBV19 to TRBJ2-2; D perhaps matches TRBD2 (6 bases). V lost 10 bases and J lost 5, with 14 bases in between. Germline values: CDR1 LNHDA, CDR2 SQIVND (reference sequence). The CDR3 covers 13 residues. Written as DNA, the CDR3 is TGTGCCACCAATTCCGGAGGGACCGGGGAGCTGTTTTTT. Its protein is CATNSGGTGELFF. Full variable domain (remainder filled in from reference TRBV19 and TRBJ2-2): DGGITQSPKYLFRKEGQNVTLSCEQNLNHDAMYWYRQDPGQGLRLIYYSQIVNDFQKGDIAEGYSVSREKKESFPLTVTSAQKNPTAFYLCATNSGGTGELFFGEGSRLTVL.

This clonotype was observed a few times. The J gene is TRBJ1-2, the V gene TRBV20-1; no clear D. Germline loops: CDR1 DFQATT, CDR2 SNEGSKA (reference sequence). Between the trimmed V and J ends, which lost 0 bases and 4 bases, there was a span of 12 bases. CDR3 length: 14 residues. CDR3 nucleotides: TGCAGTGCTAGAGATACGAGGTTCCCCTATGGCTACACCTTC. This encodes CSARDTRFPYGYTF.

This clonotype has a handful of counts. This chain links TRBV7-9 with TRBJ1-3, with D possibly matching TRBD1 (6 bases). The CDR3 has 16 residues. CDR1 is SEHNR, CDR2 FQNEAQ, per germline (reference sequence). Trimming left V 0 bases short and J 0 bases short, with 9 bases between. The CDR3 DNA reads TGTGCCAGCAGCTTAGCGGGACAATACTCTGGAAACACCATATATTTT. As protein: CASSLAGQYSGNTIYF.

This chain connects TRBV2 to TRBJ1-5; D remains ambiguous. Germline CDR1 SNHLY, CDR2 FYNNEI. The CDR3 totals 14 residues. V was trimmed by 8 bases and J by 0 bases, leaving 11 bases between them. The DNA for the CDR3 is TGTGCCAGCCGGAGCGGATATAGCAATCAGCCCCAGCATTTT. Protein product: CASRSGYSNQPQHF.

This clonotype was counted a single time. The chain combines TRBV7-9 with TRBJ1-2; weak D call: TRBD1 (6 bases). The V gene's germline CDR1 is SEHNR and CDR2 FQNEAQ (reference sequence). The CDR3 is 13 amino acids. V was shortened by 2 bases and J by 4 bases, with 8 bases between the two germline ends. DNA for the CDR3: TGTGCCAGCAGCTTACAGGGGCCCTATGGCTACACCTTC. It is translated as CASSLQGPYGYTF.

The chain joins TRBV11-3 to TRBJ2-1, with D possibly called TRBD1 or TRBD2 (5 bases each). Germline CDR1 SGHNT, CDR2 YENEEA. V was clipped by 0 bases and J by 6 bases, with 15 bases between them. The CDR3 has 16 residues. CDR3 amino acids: CASSLESLVGVNEQFF. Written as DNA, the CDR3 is TGTGCCAGCAGCTTAGAATCCCTAGTGGGGGTCAATGAGCAGTTCTTC.

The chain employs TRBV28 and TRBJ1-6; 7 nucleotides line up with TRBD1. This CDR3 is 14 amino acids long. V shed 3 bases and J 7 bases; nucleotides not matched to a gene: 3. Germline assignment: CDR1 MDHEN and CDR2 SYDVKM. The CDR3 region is CASSFETGNSPLHF. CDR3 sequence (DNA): TGTGCCAGCAGTTTTGAGACAGGGAATTCACCCCTCCACTTT.

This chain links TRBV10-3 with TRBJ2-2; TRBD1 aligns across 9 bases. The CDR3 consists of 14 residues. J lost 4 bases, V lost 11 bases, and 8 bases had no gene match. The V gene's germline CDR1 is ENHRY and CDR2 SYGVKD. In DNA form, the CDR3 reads TGTGCCTCTCGGGGACAGGGAGTCACCGGGGAGCTGTTTTTT. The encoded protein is CASRGQGVTGELFF.

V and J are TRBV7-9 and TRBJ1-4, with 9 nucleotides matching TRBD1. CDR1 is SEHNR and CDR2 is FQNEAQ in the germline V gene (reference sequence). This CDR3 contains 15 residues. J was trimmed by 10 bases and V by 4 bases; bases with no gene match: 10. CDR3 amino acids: CASSSSGTGRVKLFF. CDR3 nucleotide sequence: TGTGCCAGCAGCTCCTCCGGGACAGGGCGAGTAAAACTGTTTTTT.

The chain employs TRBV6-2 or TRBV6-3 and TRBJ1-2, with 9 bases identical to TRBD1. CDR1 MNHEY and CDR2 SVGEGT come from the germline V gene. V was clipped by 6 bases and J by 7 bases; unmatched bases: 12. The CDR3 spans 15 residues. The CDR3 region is CASSPTRTGVGGYTF. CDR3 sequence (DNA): TGTGCCAGCAGCCCCACCCGGACAGGGGTAGGTGGCTACACCTTC.

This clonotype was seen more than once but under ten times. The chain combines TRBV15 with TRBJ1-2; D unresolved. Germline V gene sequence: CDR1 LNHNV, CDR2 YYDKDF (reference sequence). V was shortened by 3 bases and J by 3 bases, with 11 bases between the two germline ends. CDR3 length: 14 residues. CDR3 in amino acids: CATSSQTGYYGYTF. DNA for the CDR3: TGTGCCACCAGCAGTCAGACGGGATACTATGGCTACACCTTC.

DNA for the CDR3: TGTGCCACCACCGGGGGACAGGTCTACAATGAGCAGTTCTTC. Its translation: CATTGGQVYNEQFF. This chain joins TRBV7-8 and TRBJ2-1, with TRBD1 matching 8 bases. The CDR3 contains 14 residues. Germline CDR1 reads SGHVS; CDR2 reads FQNEAQ. V lost 10 bases, J lost 3 bases, and 8 bases stayed unmatched.

The CDR3 DNA is TGTGCCAGCAGCTTAGATCGGGCAGGGGCTCCCTACAATGAGCAGTTCTTC. Amino acids: CASSLDRAGAPYNEQFF. The gene calls are TRBV11-3 and TRBJ2-1, with D perhaps TRBD1 (6 bases). Germline V CDR1 and CDR2: SGHNT, YENEEA. V shed 0 bases and J shed 2 bases, with 14 bases lying between them. The CDR3 extends over 17 amino acids.